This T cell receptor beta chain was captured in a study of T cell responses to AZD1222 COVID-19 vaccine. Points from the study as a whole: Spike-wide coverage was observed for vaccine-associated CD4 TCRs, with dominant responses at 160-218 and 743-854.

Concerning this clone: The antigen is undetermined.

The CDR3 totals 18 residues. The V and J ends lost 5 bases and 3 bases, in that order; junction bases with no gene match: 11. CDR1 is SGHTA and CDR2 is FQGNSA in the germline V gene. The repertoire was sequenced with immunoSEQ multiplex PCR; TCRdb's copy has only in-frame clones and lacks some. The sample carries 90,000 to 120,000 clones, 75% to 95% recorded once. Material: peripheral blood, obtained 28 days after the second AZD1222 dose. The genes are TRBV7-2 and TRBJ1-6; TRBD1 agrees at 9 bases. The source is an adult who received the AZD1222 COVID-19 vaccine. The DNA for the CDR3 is TGTGCCAGCAGCCCTACCGGTCCGACAGGGGGCTATAATTCACCCCTCCACTTT. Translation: CASSPTGPTGGYNSPLHF.